The entry that follows covers one TCR beta chain sequence. Its antigen is still unknown. The junction departs from germline at one end; a sequencing error may be responsible. The data are from a study of chemoradiotherapy in HPV16-positive cancers. Broader study findings: During treatment, candidate HPV-specific clones and E7-related motifs expanded in tumor. Better recurrence-free survival went with HPV-responsive T-cell expansion in HPV16-positive patients.

The CDR3 length is 11 residues. CDR1 DFQATT and CDR2 SNEGSKA come from the germline V gene (reference sequence). Measured with immunoSEQ multiplex PCR; TCRdb has only the in-frame clones, and not every one. This sample has 9,500 to 11,000 clones, with 70% to 85% found just once. The source of this sequence is a human donor with HPV-associated anogenital cancer. The gene calls are TRBV20-1 and TRBJ1-1, with D possibly matching TRBD1 (6 bases). This sample was obtained from a patient who underwent chemoradiotherapy. As DNA, the CDR3 is TGTAGTCAGGGAACAGGGTCGAAAACTTTCTTT. Translating gives CSQGTGSKTFF.